A single sample gave rise to the 14 T cell receptor beta chains below, sequenced in a study of radiotherapy plus CTLA-4 blockade in lung cancer (dated by TCRdb to 2017 to 2018). The method behind the library was the immunoSEQ multiplex PCR assay. The immuneACCESS repertoire file appears here via TCRdb, limited to in-frame rearrangements. These files lack a portion of the clones; in checked studies, under half of the deficit traces to unresolved V genes, and the cause of the others is not known. The sample table records tens of thousands of clones; approximately 68% of these occur just once. The ten biggest clones cover about 8.5% of the sample. Here the sequenced sample was peripheral blood, taken from a patient treated with radiotherapy plus ipilimumab. The receptors were sampled from a human donor with non-small cell lung cancer whose response to radiotherapy plus ipilimumab could not be evaluated.

The V call is TRBV2, the J call TRBJ2-2, with 11 bases matching TRBD2. Trimming took 6 bases from V and 3 from J; bases not matched to a gene: 6. This CDR3 contains 16 residues. Germline V gives CDR1 SNHLY, CDR2 FYNNEI. Here the CDR3 reads CASRLTSGAYTGELFF. The CDR3 nucleotides read TGTGCCAGCAGGCTGACTAGCGGGGCTTACACCGGGGAGCTGTTTTTT.

V usage is TRBV5-8 and J usage is TRBJ2-7, with a possible D match to TRBD1 (5 bases). V was cut by 1 base and J by 5 bases, with 13 bases left in between. The CDR3 has 14 residues. Germline V gene data show CDR1 as SGHTS and CDR2 as YDEGEE. The CDR3 sequence: CASSLRGRVHEQYF. In DNA form, the CDR3 reads TGTGCCAGCAGCTTGAGGGGCAGGGTCCACGAGCAGTACTTC.

The J gene is TRBJ1-1, the V gene TRBV6-6; TRBD1 agrees at 9 bases. Looked up from germline, CDR1 is MNHNY and CDR2 is SVGAGI (reference sequence). The J segment lost 5 bases and the V segment lost 6 bases, leaving 7 bases of the junction unmatched. The CDR3 extends over 14 amino acids. CDR3 sequence: CASRKQGARTEAFF. The DNA for the CDR3 is TGTGCCAGCAGAAAACAGGGGGCGCGTACTGAAGCTTTCTTT.

The chain carries TRBV5-1 and TRBJ2-7, with a tentative D call TRBD2 (5 bases). The CDR3 covers 16 residues. The germline V gene has CDR1 SGHRS and CDR2 YFSETQ. The V end was cut by 7 bases, the J end by 7 bases, with 27 bases between. As DNA, the CDR3 is TGCGCCAGCGCCTTTTGGTATACAGACCAGCGGAGGGAGCAGTACTTC. Protein: CASAFWYTDQRREQYF.

This clone was recorded only once. The chain recombines TRBV25-1 with TRBJ1-6; maybe TRBD1 (5 bases). The CDR3 is 15 amino acids. Trimming left V 5 bases short and J 7 bases short, with 15 bases between. Germline V gene data show CDR1 as MGHDK and CDR2 as SYGVNS. CDR3 region: CASSRTREDNSPLHF. The CDR3 DNA is TGTGCCAGCAGTAGGACCAGGGAAGACAATTCACCCCTCCACTTT. The variable domain in full, with the rest retrieved from reference TRBV25-1 and TRBJ1-6, is EADIYQTPRYLVIGTGKKITLECSQTMGHDKMYWYQQDPGMELHLIHYSYGVNSTEKGDLSSESTVSRIRTEHFPLTLESARPSHTSQYLCASSRTREDNSPLHFGNGTRLTVT.

The V call is TRBV6-1, the J call TRBJ1-1; 10 positions agree with TRBD1. The CDR3 is 19 amino acids. Germline-derived CDR1 and CDR2 are MNHNS and SASEGT. With V trimmed by 1 base and J by 4 bases, 15 bases remained unmatched. For the CDR3, the DNA is TGTGCCAGCAGTGAAGTCGACAGGGGGCAAAGGGTTCGGTCCACTGAAGCTTTCTTT. It translates to CASSEVDRGQRVRSTEAFF.

V gene TRBV5-6 combines with J gene TRBJ2-5, with D maybe TRBD2 (6 bases). The length of the CDR3 is 13 residues. Trimming cost V 4 bases and J 1 base, with 8 bases left between them. Germline V gene sequence: CDR1 SGHDT, CDR2 YYEEEE. CDR3: CASSGGIQETQYF. DNA for the CDR3: TGTGCCAGCAGCGGCGGGATCCAAGAGACCCAGTACTTC.

This clone was observed a handful of times. The V gene is TRBV6-6, the J gene TRBJ2-7, with a weak D call TRBD1 (6 bases). Germline lookup yields CDR1 MNHNY and CDR2 SVGAGI (reference sequence). V shed 5 bases and J shed 5 bases, with 16 bases lying between them. CDR3 length: 14 amino acids. The CDR3 nucleotides read TGTGCCAGCAGTAATGGGCAGGGGAACAACGAGCAGTACTTC. It is translated as CASSNGQGNNEQYF.

The chain is built from TRBV28 and TRBJ1-5; D call uncertain. Germline CDR1 reads MDHEN; CDR2 reads SYDVKM. V dropped 5 bases and J dropped 1 base, with 9 bases sitting between them. The CDR3 extends over 14 amino acids. The CDR3 sequence is CASSKRTSNQPQHF. The DNA for the CDR3 is TGTGCCAGCAGTAAAAGAACAAGCAATCAGCCCCAGCATTTT.

The V call is TRBV7-5, the J call TRBJ1-2; the table gives TRBD1 as D, unverified against the DNA. TRBV7-5 is flagged as a pseudogene. There are 13 residues in the CDR3. CDR3 sequence: CVTTGFSLYGYTF. CDR3 DNA sequence: TGTGTCACCACAGGGTTTTCCCTCTATGGCTACACCTTC.

V and J are TRBV4-1 and TRBJ1-4; D remains ambiguous. V shed 0 bases and J shed 8 bases, with 16 bases lying between them. The CDR3 has 16 amino acids. The germline V gene encodes CDR1 MGHRA and CDR2 YSYEKL. The CDR3 spells CASSQDGRQAGEKLFF. CDR3 DNA sequence: TGCGCCAGCAGCCAAGATGGGCGGCAGGCGGGAGAAAAACTGTTTTTT.

This clone was seen a handful of times. J is TRBJ2-7 and V is TRBV11-2; D is uncertain. Germline CDR1 reads SGHAT; CDR2 reads FQNNGV. V gave up 0 bases and J gave up 9 bases, with 15 bases separating them. The CDR3 extends over 14 amino acids. The CDR3 nucleotides are TGTGCCAGCAGCTTAGAGCGCCAGGCCCTAAGGCAGTACTTC. Translation gives CASSLERQALRQYF. The full variable domain, in which reference TRBV11-2 and TRBJ2-7 provide the parts outside the CDR3, is EAGVAQSPRYKIIEKRQSVAFWCNPISGHATLYWYQQILGQGPKLLIQFQNNGVVDDSQLPKDRFSAERLKGVDSTLKIQPAKLEDSAVYLCASSLERQALRQYFGPGTRLTVT.

The chain couples TRBV6-6 to TRBJ1-5, with TRBD1 matching 7 bases. CDR3 length: 15 amino acids. V lost 0 bases and J lost 7; bases outside the gene matches: 6. Germline V gene sequence: CDR1 MNHNY, CDR2 SVGAGI (reference sequence). The CDR3 reads CASSYSTGYGQPQHF. The CDR3 DNA follows: TGTGCCAGCAGTTACTCGACAGGGTATGGACAGCCCCAGCATTTT.

V is TRBV11-2 and J is TRBJ2-7; possible D gene TRBD1, 7 bases. From germline, CDR1 is SGHAT and CDR2 FQNNGV. Trimming cost V 6 bases and J 6 bases, with 18 bases left between them. The CDR3 sequence is 14 residues long. The CDR3 DNA follows: TGTGCCAGCAGTGTTGGGGCGCAGGGGGGCGAGCAGTACTTC. Translating it yields CASSVGAQGGEQYF. The variable domain in full, completed from reference TRBV11-2 and TRBJ2-7, reads EAGVAQSPRYKIIEKRQSVAFWCNPISGHATLYWYQQILGQGPKLLIQFQNNGVVDDSQLPKDRFSAERLKGVDSTLKIQPAKLEDSAVYLCASSVGAQGGEQYFGPGTRLTVT.